The 23 T cell receptor beta chains presented below share a single source sample, sequenced in a study of sequential checkpoint blockade in melanoma. TCRdb keeps only in-frame clones here, not all; method: immunoSEQ multiplex PCR. The sample holds about 7,000 clones, about 28% seen once. As for treatment: randomized to nivolumab then ipilimumab (arm A) or the reverse (arm B). The sample was tumor tissue (inferred from file names), taken from a patient given nivolumab and ipilimumab in sequence. The receptors were gathered from a human donor with melanoma.

With regard to this clone: One end of the junction does not line up with germline, which may come from a read error. This chain links TRBV19 with TRBJ1-2, with a tentative D call TRBD1 (6 bases). Germline-derived CDR1 and CDR2 are LNHDA and SQIVND (reference sequence). The CDR3 is 13 residues long. The CDR3 region is CASRGTADPERSF. As DNA, the CDR3 is TGTGCCAGCAGGGGTACGGCGGATCCAGAGAGGTCCTTC.

This clone was observed a few times. This rearrangement joins TRBV4-1 to TRBJ1-2; D not resolved. The CDR3 consists of 15 residues. CDR1 MGHRA and CDR2 YSYEKL come from the germline V gene. Trimming removed 4 bases from V and 3 bases from J, with 15 bases in between. The CDR3 is CASSLWTGNDYGYTF. In DNA, the CDR3 is TGCGCCAGCAGCCTCTGGACCGGGAATGACTATGGCTACACCTTC.

This clone was counted a few times. CDR3 residues: CASSPRDTASYEQYF. The CDR3 nucleotides read TGTGCCAGCAGCCCAAGGGACACAGCATCCTACGAGCAGTACTTC. V is TRBV2 and J is TRBJ2-7, with D tentatively TRBD1 (6 bases). V lost 6 bases and J lost 1, with 16 bases in between. Germline V gene lookup returns CDR1 SNHLY and CDR2 FYNNEI. The CDR3 runs 15 residues.

This clone is a singleton in its sample. The V and J genes are TRBV5-1 and TRBJ1-1, with TRBD1 identical over 7 bases. Germline V lookup: CDR1 SGHRS, CDR2 YFSETQ. The trim removed 4 bases at V and 1 base at J, leaving 4 bases unmatched. This CDR3 contains 14 residues. CDR3 nucleotides: TGCGCCAGCAGCAGGACAGGAGGGAACACTGAAGCTTTCTTT. It yields the protein CASSRTGGNTEAFF.

CDR3 amino acids: CASSLSSGLGEKLFF. For the CDR3, the DNA is TGTGCCAGCAGTTTATCGTCAGGGTTAGGTGAAAAACTGTTTTTT. The gene calls are TRBV27 and TRBJ1-4, with D perhaps TRBD1 (5 bases). V lost 0 bases and J lost 7, with 12 bases in between. The CDR3 is 15 amino acids. Germline V lookup: CDR1 MNHEY, CDR2 SMNVEV (reference sequence).

This clone was counted only a few times. V usage is TRBV9 and J usage is TRBJ2-1; D is possibly TRBD1 or TRBD2 (6 bases each). V lost 5 bases and J lost 6, with 15 bases in between. This CDR3 is built from 14 residues. Germline V gene data show CDR1 as SGDLS and CDR2 as YYNGEE. The CDR3 DNA is TGTGCCAGCAGTGAAGGGGGGAACCTCAATGAGCAGTTCTTC. It yields the protein CASSEGGNLNEQFF.

The chain employs TRBV5-1 and TRBJ1-1, with D unresolved. Germline V gene sequence: CDR1 SGHRS, CDR2 YFSETQ. The CDR3 is made up of 14 amino acids. The V gene lost 0 bases and the J gene lost 0 bases, with 6 bases spanning the gap. CDR3 DNA sequence: TGCGCCAGCAGCTTGGAAGGGCTGAACACTGAAGCTTTCTTT. Amino acids: CASSLEGLNTEAFF.

V gene TRBV29-1 combines with J gene TRBJ2-7, with 7 bases fitting TRBD1. The CDR3 runs to 12 residues. From germline, CDR1 is SQVTM and CDR2 ANQGSEA. Germline trimming cut 3 bases from V and 6 bases from J; bases unmatched to any gene: 5. CDR3 bases: TGCAGCGTTGACGACGCAGGGGGCGAGCAGTACTTC. Protein product: CSVDDAGGEQYF.

This chain uses TRBV18 with TRBJ1-5; D is undetermined. V was shortened by 4 bases and J by 3 bases, with 13 bases between the two germline ends. CDR1 KGHSH and CDR2 LQKENI come from the germline V gene. The CDR3 loop spans 15 amino acids. The CDR3, as DNA: TGTGCCAGCTCACGGTCAGCCAGCGACAATCAGCCCCAGCATTTT. Its protein product is CASSRSASDNQPQHF. The full variable domain, completed using reference TRBV18 and TRBJ1-5, is NAGVMQNPRHLVRRRGQEARLRCSPMKGHSHVYWYRQLPEEGLKFMVYLQKENIIDESGMPKERFSAEFPKEGPSILRIQQVVRGDSAAYFCASSRSASDNQPQHFGDGTRLSIL.

The gene calls are TRBV19 and TRBJ2-6; perhaps TRBD1 as D (6 bases). Trimming stripped 10 bases from V and 4 bases from J, with 14 bases between. Germline CDR1 LNHDA, CDR2 SQIVND (reference sequence). The CDR3 consists of 14 residues. CDR3 sequence (DNA): TGTGCCATCTCAGGGGCATTAGGGGCCAACGTCCTGACTTTC. This encodes CAISGALGANVLTF.

This clone was picked up a small number of times. The chain combines TRBV27 with TRBJ2-2; 10 bases align to TRBD2. The ends lost 6 bases at V and 6 bases at J; junction bases unmatched: 16. In germline, CDR1 is MNHEY, CDR2 SMNVEV (reference sequence). This CDR3 has 18 amino acids. The CDR3 sequence is CASSLRRAGGPSAGELFF. In DNA, the CDR3 is TGTGCCAGCAGCCTACGCAGAGCGGGAGGGCCGAGTGCCGGGGAGCTGTTTTTT.

The gene calls are TRBV5-1 and TRBJ1-1, with no clear D. The CDR3 runs to 15 residues. The ends were cut back, 2 bases at V and 0 bases at J, with 11 bases in the middle. Germline CDR1 reads SGHRS; CDR2 reads YFSETQ. CDR3 region: CASSFKETLNTEAFF. CDR3 DNA sequence: TGCGCCAGCAGCTTCAAAGAGACGCTGAACACTGAAGCTTTCTTT.

Notes on this clone: This same CDR3 is encoded by further DNA sequences in the sample. The chain couples TRBV6-4 to TRBJ2-7; 8 bases agree with TRBD1. This CDR3 has 13 residues. Germline trimming cut 6 bases from V and 5 bases from J; bases unmatched to any gene: 6. The germline V gene encodes CDR1 MRHNA and CDR2 SNTAGT. CDR3 sequence reads: CASRGQGGDEQYF. The CDR3 DNA follows: TGTGCCAGCAGAGGACAGGGAGGCGACGAGCAGTACTTC.

The genes are TRBV18 and TRBJ2-7; possible D gene TRBD1, 6 bases. This CDR3 is 16 amino acids long. Germline loops: CDR1 KGHSH, CDR2 LQKENI. Trimming cost V 0 bases and J 3 bases, with 15 bases left between them. The CDR3 region is CASSPPGGIEVYEQYF. The CDR3 DNA follows: TGTGCCAGCTCACCACCAGGGGGAATAGAGGTCTACGAGCAGTACTTC.

V gene TRBV18 combines with J gene TRBJ2-5; 9 positions match TRBD1. V lost 0 bases to trimming and J lost 3 bases; unmatched junction nucleotides: 11. Germline values: CDR1 KGHSH, CDR2 LQKENI. There are 18 residues in the CDR3. The CDR3 bases are TGTGCCAGCTCACCACCTCCCCCGGGGACAGGGTTGAAAGAGACCCAGTACTTC. This sequence encodes CASSPPPPGTGLKETQYF. Based on the CDR3 plus reference TRBV18 and TRBJ2-5, the full variable domain is NAGVMQNPRHLVRRRGQEARLRCSPMKGHSHVYWYRQLPEEGLKFMVYLQKENIIDESGMPKERFSAEFPKEGPSILRIQQVVRGDSAAYFCASSPPPPGTGLKETQYFGPGTRLLVL.

In this sample, this clone turned up many times. The chain has TRBV11-3 and TRBJ1-1; unclear D gene. The CDR3 length is 15 residues. Germline V CDR1 and CDR2: SGHNT, YENEEA. Trimming left V 3 bases short and J 0 bases short, with 11 bases between. CDR3: CASSLTATVNTEAFF. CDR3 nucleotide sequence: TGTGCCAGCAGCTTGACTGCGACGGTGAACACTGAAGCTTTCTTT. The variable domain in full, completed from reference TRBV11-3 and TRBJ1-1, reads EAGVVQSPRYKIIEKKQPVAFWCNPISGHNTLYWYLQNLGQGPELLIRYENEEAVDDSQLPKDRFSAERLKGVDSTLKIQPAELGDSAVYLCASSLTATVNTEAFFGQGTRLTVV.

The genes are TRBV18 and TRBJ2-2; 12 nucleotides match TRBD2. The V and J ends lost 5 bases and 4 bases, in that order; junction bases with no gene match: 5. This CDR3 region has 16 residues. The germline V gene encodes CDR1 KGHSH and CDR2 LQKENI. The CDR3 coding sequence is TGTGCCAGCTCAAAAAAGACTAGCGGGAGCACCGGGGAGCTGTTTTTT. The encoded protein is CASSKKTSGSTGELFF.

The chain links TRBV10-3 to TRBJ1-5; 8 positions agree with TRBD1. Germline V gene sequence: CDR1 ENHRY, CDR2 SYGVKD. V gave up 10 bases and J gave up 0 bases; unmatched junction bases: 5. There are 14 residues in the CDR3. The CDR3, as DNA: TGTGCCACAGACAGGGGCAATAGCAATCAGCCCCAGCATTTT. It translates to CATDRGNSNQPQHF.

The V call is TRBV9, the J call TRBJ2-1; TRBD1 matches at 8 bases. The CDR3 has 16 amino acids. Looked up from germline, CDR1 is SGDLS and CDR2 is YYNGEE. Trimming cost V 0 bases and J 4 bases; bases outside gene matches: 6. The CDR3 loop reads CASSVAPQGVYNEQFF. The DNA for the CDR3 is TGTGCCAGCAGCGTAGCTCCACAGGGGGTATACAATGAGCAGTTCTTC.

CDR3 amino acids: CASRMENTEAFF. The CDR3 DNA reads TGTGCCAGCAGGATGGAAAACACTGAAGCTTTCTTT. The gene calls are TRBV9 and TRBJ1-1; D is uncertain. V gave up 5 bases and J gave up 2 bases, with 7 bases separating them. Germline V CDR1 and CDR2: SGDLS, YYNGEE. This CDR3 is 12 amino acids long.

This chain's CDR3 is CSVGHASSYNEQFF. CDR3 nucleotide sequence: TGCAGCGTTGGTCACGCCAGCTCCTACAATGAGCAGTTCTTC. V usage is TRBV29-1 and J usage is TRBJ2-1, with D uncertain. CDR3 length equals 14 residues. Per germline, CDR1 SQVTM and CDR2 ANQGSEA. The V gene lost 4 bases and the J gene lost 0 bases, with 10 bases spanning the gap.

CDR3 bases: TGTGCCAGTAGTACGAAGCGGACAGGGGGAGAGACCCAGTACTTC. Translation gives CASSTKRTGGETQYF. The chain couples TRBV19 to TRBJ2-5, with 10 bases identical to TRBD1. The CDR3 is 15 amino acids. Per the germline V gene, CDR1 is LNHDA and CDR2 is SQIVND (reference sequence). The V and J ends lost 4 bases and 4 bases, in that order; junction bases with no gene match: 6.

This clone was seen a few times. The V gene is TRBV11-3, the J gene TRBJ2-7, with 11 bases matching TRBD2. J gave up 0 bases and V 3 bases, and 1 base lay outside the gene matches. CDR3 size: 15 residues. CDR1 is SGHNT, CDR2 YENEEA, per germline. The CDR3 region is CASSLGLAASYEQYF. The CDR3 bases are TGTGCCAGCAGCTTGGGACTAGCGGCCTCCTACGAGCAGTACTTC.